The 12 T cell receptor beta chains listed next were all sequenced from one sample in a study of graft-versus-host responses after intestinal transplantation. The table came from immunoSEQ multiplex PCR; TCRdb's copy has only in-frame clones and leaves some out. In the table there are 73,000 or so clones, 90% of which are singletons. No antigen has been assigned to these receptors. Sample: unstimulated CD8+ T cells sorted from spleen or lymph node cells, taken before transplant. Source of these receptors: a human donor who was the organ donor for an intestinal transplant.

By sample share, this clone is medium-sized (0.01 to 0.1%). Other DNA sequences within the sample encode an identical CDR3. The CDR3 reads CASSIFGADTQYF. In nucleotides, the CDR3 is TGTGCCAGTAGTATTTTTGGGGCGGATACGCAGTATTTT. This rearrangement joins TRBV19 to TRBJ2-3; the D gene is possibly TRBD1 (5 bases). Germline V gene data show CDR1 as LNHDA and CDR2 as SQIVND (reference sequence). CDR3 length equals 13 residues. Between the trimmed V and J ends, which lost 3 bases and 6 bases, there was a span of 10 bases.

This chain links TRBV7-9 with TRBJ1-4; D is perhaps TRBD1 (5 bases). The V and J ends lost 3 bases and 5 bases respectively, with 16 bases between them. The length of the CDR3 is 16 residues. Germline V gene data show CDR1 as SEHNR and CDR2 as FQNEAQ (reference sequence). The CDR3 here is CASSFGGVAWNEKLFF. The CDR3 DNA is TGTGCCAGCAGCTTTGGGGGGGTAGCATGGAATGAAAAACTGTTTTTT.

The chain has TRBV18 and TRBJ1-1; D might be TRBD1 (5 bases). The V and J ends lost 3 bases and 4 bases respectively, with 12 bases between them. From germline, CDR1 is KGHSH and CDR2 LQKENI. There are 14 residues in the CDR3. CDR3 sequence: CASSPVPGGTEAFF. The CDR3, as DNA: TGTGCCAGCTCACCCGTACCGGGGGGCACTGAAGCTTTCTTT.

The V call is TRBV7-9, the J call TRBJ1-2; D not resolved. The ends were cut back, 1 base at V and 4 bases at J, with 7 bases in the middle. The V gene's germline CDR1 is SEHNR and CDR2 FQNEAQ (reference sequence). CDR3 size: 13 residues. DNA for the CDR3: TGTGCCAGCAGCTTAGGGAGGAGCTATGGCTACACCTTC. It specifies CASSLGRSYGYTF.

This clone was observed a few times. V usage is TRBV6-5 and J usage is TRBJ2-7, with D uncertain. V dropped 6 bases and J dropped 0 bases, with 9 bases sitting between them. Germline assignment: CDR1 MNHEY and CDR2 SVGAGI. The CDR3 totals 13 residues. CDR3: CASRLTSSYEQYV. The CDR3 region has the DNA TGTGCCAGCAGGCTGACAAGCTCCTACGAGCAGTACGTC.

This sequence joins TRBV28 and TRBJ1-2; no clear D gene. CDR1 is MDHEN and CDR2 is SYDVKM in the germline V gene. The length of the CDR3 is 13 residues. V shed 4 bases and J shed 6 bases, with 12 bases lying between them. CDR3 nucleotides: TGTGCCAGCAGTTCTGGGCAGGAGGATGGCTACACCTTC. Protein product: CASSSGQEDGYTF.

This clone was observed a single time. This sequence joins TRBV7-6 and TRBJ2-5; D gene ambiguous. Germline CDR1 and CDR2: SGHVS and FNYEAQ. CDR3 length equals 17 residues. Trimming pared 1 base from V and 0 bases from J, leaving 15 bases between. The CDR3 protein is CASSLESARQYQETQYF. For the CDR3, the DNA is TGTGCCAGCAGCTTAGAGTCGGCGCGGCAGTACCAAGAGACCCAGTACTTC.

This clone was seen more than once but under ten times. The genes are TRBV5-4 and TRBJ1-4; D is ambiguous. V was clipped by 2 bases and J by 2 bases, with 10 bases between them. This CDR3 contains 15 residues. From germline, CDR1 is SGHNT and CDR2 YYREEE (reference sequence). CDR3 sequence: CASSFDLATNEKLFF. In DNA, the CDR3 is TGTGCCAGCAGCTTTGATTTGGCCACTAATGAAAAACTGTTTTTT.

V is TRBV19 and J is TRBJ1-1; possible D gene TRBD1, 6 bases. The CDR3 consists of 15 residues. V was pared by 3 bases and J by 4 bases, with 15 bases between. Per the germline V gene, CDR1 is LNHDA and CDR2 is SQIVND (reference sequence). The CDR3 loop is CASSMSRGAVTEAFF. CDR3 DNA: TGTGCCAGTAGTATGTCTCGGGGGGCGGTCACTGAAGCTTTCTTT.

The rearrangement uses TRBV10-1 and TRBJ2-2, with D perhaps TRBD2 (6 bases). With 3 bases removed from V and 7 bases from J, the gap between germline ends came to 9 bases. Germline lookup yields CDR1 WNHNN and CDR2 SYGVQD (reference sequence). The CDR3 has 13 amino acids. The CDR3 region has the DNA TGCGCCAGCAGTGATCAGGGAGGCGGGGAGCTGTTTTTT. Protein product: CASSDQGGGELFF.

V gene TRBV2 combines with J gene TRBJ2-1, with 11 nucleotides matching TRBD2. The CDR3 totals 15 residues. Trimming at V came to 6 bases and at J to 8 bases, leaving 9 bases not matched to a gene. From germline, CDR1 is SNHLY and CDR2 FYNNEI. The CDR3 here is CASRELAGVLDEQFF. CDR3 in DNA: TGTGCCAGCAGGGAACTAGCGGGGGTGTTGGATGAGCAGTTCTTC.

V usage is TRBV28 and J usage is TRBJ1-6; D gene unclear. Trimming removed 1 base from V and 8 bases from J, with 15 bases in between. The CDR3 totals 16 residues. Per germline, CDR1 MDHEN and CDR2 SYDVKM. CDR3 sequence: CASSLLAGREDSPLHF. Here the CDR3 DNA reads TGTGCCAGCAGTTTATTGGCGGGCAGAGAGGATTCACCCCTCCACTTT.